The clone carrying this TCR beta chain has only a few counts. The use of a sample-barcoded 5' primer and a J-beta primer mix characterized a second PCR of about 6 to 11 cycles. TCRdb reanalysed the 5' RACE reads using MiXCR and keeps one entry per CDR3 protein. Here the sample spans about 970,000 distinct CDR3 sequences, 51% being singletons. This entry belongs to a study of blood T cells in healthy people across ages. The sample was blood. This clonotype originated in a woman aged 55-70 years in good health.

CDR3 in amino acids: CSAIRRGKLTEQFF. CDR3 DNA sequence: TGCAGTGCTATCCGGCGGGGAAAGCTTACTGAGCAGTTCTTC. V is TRBV20-1 and J is TRBJ2-1; D is possibly TRBD2 (6 bases). The ends were cut back, 4 bases at V and 9 bases at J, with 19 bases in the middle. The CDR3 totals 14 residues. CDR1 is DFQATT, CDR2 SNEGSKA, per germline (reference sequence).